Following are 30 T cell receptor beta chains from one sample sequenced in a study of prognosis after radiotherapy for stage I lung cancer. The authors amplified TCR beta CDR3 from genomic DNA using two-round multiplex PCR. With primers specific to each TRBV and TRBJ gene, the first-round PCR was performed. One entry per CDR3 protein results from TCRdb running MiXCR on the multiplex PCR reads. This sample yields 20,000 to 30,000 distinct CDR3 sequences, of which 25% to 30% are seen a single time; 30% to 40% belongs to the top ten. The sequenced sample was PBMCs, obtained before or after stereotactic body radiation therapy (not recorded which). The receptors derive from a donor aged 50 or older with non-small cell lung cancer.

This clonotype has ten or more counts. The chain couples TRBV11-2 to TRBJ2-1; perhaps TRBD2 as D (6 bases). The CDR3 consists of 16 residues. V lost 2 bases and J lost 0, with 11 bases in between. Per germline, CDR1 SGHAT and CDR2 FQNNGV. The CDR3 sequence is CASSLHGGHSYNEQFF. DNA for the CDR3: TGTGCCAGCAGCTTACACGGGGGTCACTCCTACAATGAGCAGTTCTTC. Supplemented by reference TRBV11-2 and TRBJ2-1, the full variable domain reads EAGVAQSPRYKIIEKRQSVAFWCNPISGHATLYWYQQILGQGPKLLIQFQNNGVVDDSQLPKDRFSAERLKGVDSTLKIQPAKLEDSAVYLCASSLHGGHSYNEQFFGPGTRLTVL.

The chain recombines TRBV19 with TRBJ1-3; D might be TRBD1 (5 bases). V was shortened by 6 bases and J by 0 bases, with 15 bases between the two germline ends. This CDR3 spans 16 amino acids. From germline, CDR1 is LNHDA and CDR2 SQIVND (reference sequence). CDR3 in DNA: TGTGCCAGTAGACGGGACTATGACTTCTCTGGAAACACCATATATTTT. Translation gives CASRRDYDFSGNTIYF.

Ten or more counts support this clonotype. The V gene is TRBV18, the J gene TRBJ2-7; no definite D call. The CDR3 consists of 15 residues. V lost 3 bases and J lost 3, with 15 bases in between. The germline gives CDR1 KGHSH, CDR2 LQKENI. The DNA for the CDR3 is TGTGCCAGCTCACCTCCTCGTGGAAGCCTCTACGAGCAGTACTTC. This codes for CASSPPRGSLYEQYF.

This clonotype has ten or more counts. The rearrangement joins TRBV5-1 to TRBJ2-7; TRBD2 matches 7 bases. The CDR3 runs to 14 residues. V shed 1 base, J shed 4 bases, and the junction held 5 bases outside the gene matches. CDR1 is SGHRS, CDR2 YFSETQ, per germline. CDR3 DNA: TGCGCCAGCAGCTTGCAGGGCGGGAGTTACGAGCAGTACTTC. Translation gives CASSLQGGSYEQYF.

Many counts were recorded for this clonotype. The chain has TRBV5-4 and TRBJ2-1; TRBD2 aligns across 8 bases. The CDR3 covers 13 residues. CDR1 and CDR2 from the germline V gene are SGHNT and YYREEE (reference sequence). The ends lost 5 bases at V and 8 bases at J; junction bases unmatched: 6. The DNA for the CDR3 is TGTGCCAGCAGTAGCGGGGCATGGGATGAGCAGTTCTTC. Translating gives CASSSGAWDEQFF. Full variable domain (missing parts from reference TRBV5-4 and TRBJ2-1): ETGVTQSPTHLIKTRGQQVTLRCSSQSGHNTVSWYQQALGQGPQFIFQYYREEENGRGNFPPRFSGLQFPNYSSELNVNALELDDSALYLCASSSGAWDEQFFGPGTRLTVL.

This clonotype was seen ten or more times. The chain carries TRBV20-1 and TRBJ1-2, with TRBD1 as a possible D gene (5 bases). Trimming stripped 2 bases from V and 2 bases from J, with 15 bases between. Germline CDR1 reads DFQATT; CDR2 reads SNEGSKA (reference sequence). The length of the CDR3 is 15 residues. The CDR3 loop is CSARLKGWGNYGYTF. Here the CDR3 DNA reads TGCAGTGCTAGATTGAAGGGTTGGGGGAACTATGGCTACACCTTC.

This clonotype came up many times. The V gene is TRBV5-1, the J gene TRBJ1-1; a weak D match, TRBD1 (6 bases). Between the trimmed V and J ends, which lost 2 bases and 1 base, there was a span of 9 bases. The CDR3 loop spans 14 amino acids. The germline gives CDR1 SGHRS, CDR2 YFSETQ. CDR3 nucleotides: TGCGCCAGCAGCTTTTGGACAGAGAACACTGAAGCTTTCTTT. It specifies CASSFWTENTEAFF.

Note on this clonotype: With only one base between it and a far larger clone, this is likely a read error. The V call is TRBV6-2 or TRBV6-3, the J call TRBJ2-2, with 11 positions matching TRBD1. The CDR3 sequence is 16 residues long. Germline V gene data show CDR1 as MNHEY and CDR2 as SVGEGT. Here the CDR3 reads CASIPRDRGNNGELFF. The CDR3 nucleotides are TGTGCCAGCATCCCCCGGGACAGGGGGAACAACGGGGAGCTGTTTTTT.

This clonotype appeared a few times. One base away lies a much larger clone, so this may be a sequencing read error. V and J are TRBV19 and TRBJ1-1; no definite D call. The CDR3 is 14 amino acids. V shed 3 bases and J shed 3 bases, with 11 bases lying between them. Germline V gene data show CDR1 as LNHDA and CDR2 as SQIVND (reference sequence). The CDR3: CASSIVSTDTEAFF. DNA for the CDR3: TGTGCCAGTAGTATTGTATCGACGGACACTGAAGCTTTCTTT.

In this sample, this clonotype turned up many times. V is TRBV5-1 and J is TRBJ1-1; TRBD1 might be the D (5 bases). Germline CDR1 SGHRS, CDR2 YFSETQ. Trimming shortened V by 0 bases and J by 4 bases, and 10 bases separated the two germline ends. The CDR3 runs to 14 residues. Here the CDR3 reads CASSLVGGGTEAFF. The CDR3 nucleotides are TGCGCCAGCAGCTTGGTTGGGGGAGGCACTGAAGCTTTCTTT.

The sample holds a few counts of this clonotype. This may be a read error, as it is one base from a much larger clone. This chain connects TRBV4-1 to TRBJ1-2; 8 bases are shared with TRBD1. CDR1 and CDR2 (germline): MGHRA, YSYEKL. This CDR3 is 17 amino acids long. In nucleotides, the CDR3 is TGCGCCAGCAGCCCGCGGACAGGGAGTTACGAACCCTATGACTACACCTTC. This encodes CASSPRTGSYEPYDYTF.

The table lists this clonotype with many counts. This chain links TRBV6-5 with TRBJ1-5; D is ambiguous. Trimming took off 2 bases at V and 3 bases at J, with 14 bases between the two ends. Germline V gene lookup returns CDR1 MNHEY and CDR2 SVGAGI. The CDR3 has 16 amino acids. The CDR3 here is CASSYLTAPFNQPQHF. CDR3 nucleotide sequence: TGTGCCAGCAGTTACCTCACGGCGCCGTTCAATCAGCCCCAGCATTTT.

This clonotype was detected ten times or more. The chain couples TRBV4-1 to TRBJ2-7; 7 nucleotides match TRBD2. In germline, CDR1 is MGHRA, CDR2 YSYEKL. V was pared by 1 base and J by 4 bases, with 7 bases of the junction left unmatched. The CDR3 loop spans 15 amino acids. The chain's CDR3 is CASSQGRGGGYEQYF. CDR3 nucleotide sequence: TGCGCCAGCAGCCAAGGGCGGGGCGGGGGATACGAGCAGTACTTC.

Worth noting for this clonotype: A much bigger clone sits one base away, suggesting this may be a read error. The rearrangement joins TRBV3-1 to TRBJ2-1, with 8 bases fitting TRBD2. The V gene's germline CDR1 is LGHDT and CDR2 YNNKEL (reference sequence). The CDR3 contains 15 residues. The DNA of the CDR3 is TGTGCCAGCAGCCCGGGGGGGAGCTCCTACAATGAGCAGTCCTTC. It specifies CASSPGGSSYNEQSF.

The chain employs TRBV6-2 or TRBV6-3 and TRBJ1-2, with 8 bases that match TRBD1. The CDR3 runs 11 residues. V lost 6 bases to trimming and J lost 7 bases; unmatched junction nucleotides: 1. Looked up from germline, CDR1 is MNHEY and CDR2 is SVGEGT. The CDR3 spells CASRGTGGYTF. DNA of the CDR3: TGTGCCAGCAGGGGGACAGGTGGCTACACCTTC.

This clonotype was picked up many times. The chain uses TRBV5-1 and TRBJ1-1; D gene uncertain. The CDR3 loop spans 14 amino acids. Germline assignment: CDR1 SGHRS and CDR2 YFSETQ. V was clipped by 4 bases and J by 1 base, with 11 bases between them. The chain's CDR3 is CASSLGLANTEAFF. The CDR3 DNA reads as TGCGCCAGCAGCCTCGGACTGGCGAACACTGAAGCTTTCTTT.

This chain links TRBV6-9 with TRBJ2-1, with D tentatively TRBD2 (6 bases). Trimming cost V 3 bases and J 6 bases, with 12 bases left between them. Germline V gene lookup returns CDR1 MNHGY and CDR2 SVAAGI. This CDR3 region has 14 residues. CDR3 loop: CASSYPRRGNEQFF. CDR3 DNA sequence: TGTGCCAGCAGTTACCCTCGGCGGGGCAATGAGCAGTTCTTC.

Details on this clonotype: With a far larger clone one base away, a read error is the likely cause. The chain uses TRBV6-8 and TRBJ2-2; TRBD1 matches 8 bases. CDR3 length equals 14 residues. Per germline, CDR1 MNHGY and CDR2 SAAAGT. Trimming removed 6 bases from V and 5 bases from J; junction bases left unmatched: 5. The CDR3 region has the DNA TGTGCCAGCAGGGGACAGGTGCGGACCGGGGAGCTGTTTTTT. Amino acids: CASRGQVRTGELFF.

This clonotype has at least ten counts. This sequence joins TRBV7-2 and TRBJ2-7; D tentatively fits TRBD1 or TRBD2 (5 bases each). V dropped 4 bases and J dropped 6 bases, with 13 bases sitting between them. Germline CDR1 and CDR2: SGHTA and FQGNSA. This CDR3 has 13 amino acids. CDR3 coding DNA: TGTGCCAGCAGCTATGGGGGAATGGGCGAGCAGTACTTC. Its translation: CASSYGGMGEQYF.

The V call is TRBV27, the J call TRBJ1-1; D is ambiguous. Per germline, CDR1 MNHEY and CDR2 SMNVEV (reference sequence). This CDR3 contains 13 residues. Trimming removed 3 bases at V and 5 bases at J, with 10 bases between. The CDR3: CASSFQEYTEAFF. CDR3 coding DNA: TGTGCCAGCAGTTTCCAGGAGTATACTGAAGCTTTCTTT.

Only one count was recorded for this clonotype. This likely came from a read error, as a far larger clone is one base away. The CDR3 loop is CSARETSLDEHFF. CDR3 DNA: TGCAGTGCTAGAGAGACTAGTCTGGATGAGCATTTCTTC. The chain carries TRBV20-1 and TRBJ2-5; perhaps TRBD2 as D (6 bases). CDR3 length: 13 residues. Germline lookup yields CDR1 DFQATT and CDR2 SNEGSKA (reference sequence).

The J gene is TRBJ1-2, the V gene TRBV10-3; D is perhaps TRBD1 (5 bases). V lost 4 bases to trimming and J lost 0 bases, with 12 bases between them. There are 15 residues in the CDR3. Germline-derived CDR1 and CDR2 are ENHRY and SYGVKD. The CDR3 DNA reads as TGTGCCATCAGTGGTGGTTCGGGGGCTAACTATGGCTACACCTTC. This translates into CAISGGSGANYGYTF.

The gene calls are TRBV29-1 and TRBJ1-1; possibly TRBD1 for D (6 bases). The length of the CDR3 is 12 residues. Germline CDR1 is SQVTM and CDR2 is ANQGSEA. Trimming cost V 6 bases and J 4 bases, with 12 bases left between them. The CDR3, as DNA: TGCAGCGTAGGGGGGTCGGGCACTGAAGCTTTCTTT. Protein sequence: CSVGGSGTEAFF.

In its sample, this clonotype was seen many times. V usage is TRBV28 and J usage is TRBJ1-1; D gene ambiguous. CDR3 size: 14 residues. The V end lost 5 bases, the J end lost 4 bases, and 14 bases lay between the germline ends. CDR1 and CDR2 (germline): MDHEN, SYDVKM. CDR3 protein: CASSTPQRVTEAFF. In DNA form, the CDR3 reads TGTGCCAGCAGTACTCCTCAACGTGTCACTGAAGCTTTCTTT.

There are many counts of this clonotype. The V call is TRBV18, the J call TRBJ2-7; D is perhaps TRBD1 (5 bases). The CDR3 is made up of 14 amino acids. Germline CDR1 and CDR2: KGHSH and LQKENI. The V gene lost 0 bases and the J gene lost 0 bases, with 6 bases spanning the gap. CDR3 DNA: TGTGCCAGCTCACCACCGACAGACTCCTACGAGCAGTACTTC. It specifies CASSPPTDSYEQYF.

A remark on this clonotype: A much more abundant neighbour one base away suggests this may be a read error. The chain couples TRBV6-1 to TRBJ1-3, with 11 bases lining up with TRBD1. The V gene's germline CDR1 is MNHNS and CDR2 SASEGT. The length of the CDR3 is 17 residues. Written as DNA, the CDR3 is TGTGCCATCAGCCCCGGGACAGGGGGTATCTCTGGAAACACCATACATTTT. The encoded protein is CAISPGTGGISGNTIHF.

This clonotype came up many times. The V gene is TRBV2, the J gene TRBJ2-2; D remains unclear. Germline CDR1 reads SNHLY; CDR2 reads FYNNEI. V lost 7 bases and J 1 base, leaving 4 bases between the germline ends. This CDR3 contains 12 residues. CDR3 loop: CASKENTGELFF. The CDR3, as DNA: TGTGCCAGCAAGGAGAACACCGGGGAGCTGTTTTTT. Combining the CDR3 with reference TRBV2 and TRBJ2-2 gives the whole variable domain EPEVTQTPSHQVTQMGQEVILRCVPISNHLYFYWYRQILGQKVEFLVSFYNNEISEKSEIFDDQFSVERPDGSNFTLKIRSTKLEDSAMYFCASKENTGELFFGEGSRLTVL.

V gene TRBV3-1 combines with J gene TRBJ2-2; perhaps TRBD2 as D (6 bases). The germline V gene encodes CDR1 LGHDT and CDR2 YNNKEL (reference sequence). V lost 1 base and J 3 bases, leaving 6 bases between the germline ends. The CDR3 loop spans 14 amino acids. CDR3 coding DNA: TGTGCCAGCAGCCAAGTAGCGGACACCGGGGAGCTGTTTTTT. Translated, it gives CASSQVADTGELFF.

This clonotype was counted ten times or more. The chain is built from TRBV11-2 and TRBJ1-1, with D unresolved. The CDR3 consists of 11 residues. CDR1 is SGHAT, CDR2 FQNNGV, per germline. V dropped 2 bases and J dropped 6 bases, with 4 bases sitting between them. The CDR3 here is CASSLFSEAFF. For the CDR3, the DNA is TGTGCCAGCAGCTTATTCTCTGAAGCTTTCTTT.

In its sample, this clonotype was seen many times. The chain is built from TRBV29-1 and TRBJ1-2; the D is unclear. Trimming cost V 4 bases and J 4 bases, with 10 bases left between them. There are 12 residues in the CDR3. Germline V gene lookup returns CDR1 SQVTM and CDR2 ANQGSEA. The CDR3 here is CSVAASRYGYTF. The CDR3 DNA reads TGCAGCGTTGCAGCCAGCCGCTATGGCTACACCTTC. Looking up the rest from reference TRBV29-1 and TRBJ1-2 gives the full variable domain: SAVISQKPSRDICQRGTSLTIQCQVDSQVTMMFWYRQQPGQSLTLIATANQGSEATYESGFVIDKFPISRPNLTFSTLTVSNMSPEDSSIYLCSVAASRYGYTFGSGTRLTVV.